The present T cell receptor (beta chain) was sequenced within a study of T cells in Graves' hyperthyroidism and ophthalmopathy. Study results and limitations: Separating ophthalmopathy from stable hyperthyroidism was achieved by a 13 V-J model.

This clonotype was picked up many times. What it binds is not known. Amplification of TCR beta CDR3 regions was performed using RNA transcripts as template. Using the HTBI primer set, a first-round RT-PCR was run on the TCR CDR3. Each CDR3 protein is one row after TCRdb ran MiXCR on the multiplex PCR reads. In the table there are approximately 740,000 distinct CDR3 sequences, about 14% of which are singletons. These patients, aged 18 to 65, had recently diagnosed hyperthyroidism lasting under 2 months. Used for diagnoses were clinical symptoms, serum thyroxine and TRAb, thyroid ultrasound and orbital computed tomography. Trimming left V 3 bases short and J 6 bases short, with 10 bases between. Per germline, CDR1 DFQATT and CDR2 SNEGSKA (reference sequence). The CDR3 consists of 12 residues.

This receptor was identified in a woman younger than 35 with Graves' hyperthyroidism. Sequencing was performed on blood. The rearrangement links TRBV20-1 to TRBJ2-3, with D possibly TRBD2 on 6 matching bases. For the CDR3, the DNA is TGCAGTGCTAGGGGCGGGGCGGATACGCAGTATTTT. This sequence encodes CSARGGADTQYF.